These 19 T cell receptor beta chains came from one sample sequenced in a study of blood T cells in healthy people across ages. Next came a second PCR, run for about 7 to 12 cycles, which used a sample-barcoded 5' primer along with a J-beta primer mix. MiXCR, run by TCRdb on the 5' RACE reads, gives a single entry per CDR3 protein. The sample lists hundreds of thousands of distinct CDR3 sequences, roughly 56% occurring once. What was sequenced was blood. These receptor sequences come from a man aged 35 to 55 in good health.

The genes are TRBV12-3 or TRBV12-4 and TRBJ1-1; tentative D call: TRBD1 (5 bases). The length of the CDR3 is 13 residues. V dropped 7 bases and J dropped 5 bases, with 14 bases sitting between them. CDR3 DNA: TGTGCCAGCAAATTCCGGGGGAGGACTGAAGCTTTCTTT. Amino acids: CASKFRGRTEAFF.

This sequence joins TRBV4-2 and TRBJ2-3; D might be TRBD1 (5 bases). This CDR3 is 17 amino acids long. V lost 3 bases and J lost 9, with 25 bases in between. Germline V gives CDR1 LGHNA, CDR2 YNFKEQ. The CDR3 DNA follows: TGTGCCAGCAGCCACGCACTCCAGGGTCGTGCCCACCTCACGCAGTATTTT. Protein sequence: CASSHALQGRAHLTQYF.

The V gene is TRBV11-3, the J gene TRBJ2-4; 11 nucleotides match TRBD1. The CDR3 loop spans 17 amino acids. V lost 0 bases, J lost 8 bases, and 9 bases stayed unmatched. CDR1 and CDR2 from the germline V gene are SGHNT and YENEEA. CDR3 DNA: TGTGCCAGCAGCTTAGATCTATCCGGACAGGGGGCAGACATTCAGTACTTC. Translation gives CASSLDLSGQGADIQYF.

This chain links TRBV20-1 with TRBJ2-5; weak D call: TRBD2 (6 bases). There are 15 residues in the CDR3. Germline assignment: CDR1 DFQATT and CDR2 SNEGSKA (reference sequence). The V gene lost 6 bases and the J gene lost 2 bases, with 19 bases spanning the gap. The CDR3 protein is CSAQGGSPLQETQYF. The CDR3 nucleotides read TGCAGTGCCCAGGGAGGTTCTCCCCTTCAAGAGACCCAGTACTTC.

This clonotype showed up just a few times. Sequence at one end of the junction differs from germline and may be a read error. J is TRBJ1-2 and V is TRBV20-1, with 7 positions matching TRBD1. The CDR3 runs to 16 residues. The V gene's germline CDR1 is DFQATT and CDR2 SNEGSKA (reference sequence). In DNA form, the CDR3 reads TGTAGTGCTAACGATTATGGACAGGAGAGGAGCTATGGCTACACCTTC. Protein: CSANDYGQERSYGYTF.

As for this clonotype: The junction and the germline gene differ at one end; a read error may be behind it. This rearrangement joins TRBV5-1 to TRBJ2-3, with 7 bases lining up with TRBD2. The CDR3 extends over 15 amino acids. From germline, CDR1 is SGHRS and CDR2 YFSETQ. In nucleotides, the CDR3 is TGCGCCAGCAGCTTGACGGCTAGCGGTACAGGTACGCAGTATTTT. It encodes CASSLTASGTGTQYF.

The rearrangement joins TRBV7-8 to TRBJ1-2, with 7 bases that match TRBD1. The CDR3 sequence is 15 residues long. With 2 bases clipped from V and 3 bases from J, the junction kept 6 bases outside the gene matches. Germline V gives CDR1 SGHVS, CDR2 FQNEAQ. This CDR3 is CASSLFQGGDYGYTF. The DNA for the CDR3 is TGTGCCAGCAGCTTATTCCAGGGGGGGGACTATGGCTACACCTTC.

Only one count was recorded for this clonotype. The V and J genes are TRBV27 and TRBJ2-5; D may be TRBD1 or TRBD2 (5 bases each). There are 14 residues in the CDR3. The V gene lost 3 bases and the J gene lost 0 bases, with 8 bases spanning the gap. The germline V gene encodes CDR1 MNHEY and CDR2 SMNVEV (reference sequence). The CDR3 loop reads CASSFRDHQETQYF. The CDR3 DNA reads as TGTGCCAGCAGTTTTAGGGACCACCAAGAGACCCAGTACTTC.

The V gene is TRBV4-2, the J gene TRBJ2-5, with 8 bases identical to TRBD2. The V gene end was trimmed by 2 bases and the J gene end by 11 bases; junction bases not matched to a gene: 10. The CDR3 contains 14 residues. Germline values: CDR1 LGHNA, CDR2 YNFKEQ. CDR3 protein: CASSQSGLDSEQYF. CDR3 in DNA: TGTGCCAGCAGCCAATCGGGACTAGACAGTGAGCAGTACTTC.

The chain uses TRBV20-1 and TRBJ2-7; 7 bases are a match to TRBD1. The trim removed 3 bases at V and 2 bases at J, leaving 19 bases unmatched. Germline V gene sequence: CDR1 DFQATT, CDR2 SNEGSKA (reference sequence). CDR3 length equals 18 residues. CDR3 DNA: TGCAGTGCTAGTGGAACGAGGCAGGGGGTCGGTCGGGCCTACGAGCAGTACTTC. Protein: CSASGTRQGVGRAYEQYF.

The J gene is TRBJ2-3, the V gene TRBV6-5; no firm D call. The CDR3 covers 15 residues. V was trimmed by 2 bases and J by 0 bases, leaving 9 bases between them. CDR1 is MNHEY and CDR2 is SVGAGI in the germline V gene. This chain's CDR3 is CASSYPDGSTDTQYF. Here the CDR3 DNA reads TGTGCCAGCAGTTACCCTGACGGGAGCACAGATACGCAGTATTTT.

This clonotype occurred a few times. The chain carries TRBV18 and TRBJ2-3; the D is unclear. The ends were cut back, 3 bases at V and 2 bases at J, with 6 bases in the middle. The CDR3 covers 13 residues. CDR1 and CDR2 (germline): KGHSH, LQKENI. CDR3 coding DNA: TGTGCCAGCTCACCGCCGAACACAGATACGCAGTATTTT. It codes for CASSPPNTDTQYF.

The chain combines TRBV2 with TRBJ1-1, with D hard to call. CDR3 size: 17 residues. Trimming took off 10 bases at V and 6 bases at J, with 30 bases between the two ends. The germline V gene encodes CDR1 SNHLY and CDR2 FYNNEI. The CDR3 here is CAKEAQRTPGAISEAFF. CDR3 coding DNA: TGTGCCAAGGAAGCACAGCGCACCCCGGGTGCGATATCTGAAGCTTTCTTT.

This clonotype was picked up a small number of times. The chain joins TRBV4-3 to TRBJ1-3; D is uncertain. Germline V gene sequence: CDR1 LGHNA, CDR2 YSLEER. The CDR3 runs to 14 residues. The ends were cut back, 0 bases at V and 6 bases at J, with 9 bases in the middle. The CDR3 is CASSQEASVNTIYF. CDR3 coding DNA: TGCGCCAGCAGCCAAGAGGCCAGCGTAAACACCATATATTTT.

In its sample, this clonotype was seen a few times. This chain connects TRBV21-1 to TRBJ1-5; no DNA check was done on the table's D call, TRBD1. TRBV21-1 is assigned pseudogene status. This CDR3 spans 16 amino acids. CDR3 nucleotides: TGTGCCAGCAGCAAAATACCGGGACAGGGGTATCAGCCCCAGCATTTT. It yields the protein CASSKIPGQGYQPQHF.

The chain couples TRBV27 to TRBJ1-6; 7 bases line up with TRBD1. Germline assignment: CDR1 MNHEY and CDR2 SMNVEV (reference sequence). V lost 5 bases, J lost 5 bases, and 12 bases stayed unmatched. The CDR3 runs 17 residues. In DNA form, the CDR3 reads TGTGCCAGCAGTCCCCTTCCGGGACAGATTGATAATTCACCCCTCCACTTT. As protein: CASSPLPGQIDNSPLHF.

This clonotype has more than one count but fewer than ten. The chain uses TRBV18 and TRBJ2-3, with unresolved D. Germline CDR1 reads KGHSH; CDR2 reads LQKENI. CDR3 length: 13 amino acids. Trimming cost V 3 bases and J 5 bases, with 9 bases left between them. CDR3 protein: CASSPPPGDTQYF. The CDR3 region has the DNA TGTGCCAGCTCACCCCCTCCAGGAGATACGCAGTATTTT.

The chain carries TRBV12-3 or TRBV12-4 and TRBJ2-2, with 7 bases aligning to TRBD2. The CDR3 covers 17 residues. The J segment lost 4 bases and the V segment lost 1 base, leaving 9 bases of the junction unmatched. CDR3: CASSLGDYRKSTGELFF. The CDR3 nucleotides read TGTGCCAGCAGTTTAGGGGACTATCGAAAAAGCACCGGGGAGCTGTTTTTT.

The rearrangement joins TRBV3-1 to TRBJ2-5; D remains ambiguous. The CDR3 is made up of 13 amino acids. CDR1 is LGHDT and CDR2 is YNNKEL in the germline V gene (reference sequence). V lost 6 bases to trimming and J lost 1 base, with 9 bases between them. The CDR3 loop reads CASSRDVQETQYF. The CDR3 coding sequence is TGTGCCAGCAGTCGCGACGTCCAAGAGACCCAGTACTTC.